The T cell receptor beta chain under discussion was sequenced for a study of cytomegalovirus exposure and HLA in healthy donors. Germline V gene sequence: CDR1 SGHVS, CDR2 FNYEAQ. Trimming cost V 3 bases and J 4 bases, with 6 bases left between them. This CDR3 contains 13 residues. A multiplex PCR was run with 60 Vbeta primers and 13 Jbeta primers. Method: immunoSEQ multiplex PCR; TCRdb's copy keeps in-frame clones and lacks some. The repertoire holds almost 200,000 clones, with around 80% as singletons. This clone has a single count. Sequenced material: PBMCs. J is TRBJ2-2 and V is TRBV7-6; no reliable D call. This sequence originates from a woman in her 30s in good health and CMV-seropositive. CDR3 nucleotides: TGTGCCAGCAGCTTTCGTCCCACCGGGGAGCTGTTTTTT. It specifies CASSFRPTGELFF.